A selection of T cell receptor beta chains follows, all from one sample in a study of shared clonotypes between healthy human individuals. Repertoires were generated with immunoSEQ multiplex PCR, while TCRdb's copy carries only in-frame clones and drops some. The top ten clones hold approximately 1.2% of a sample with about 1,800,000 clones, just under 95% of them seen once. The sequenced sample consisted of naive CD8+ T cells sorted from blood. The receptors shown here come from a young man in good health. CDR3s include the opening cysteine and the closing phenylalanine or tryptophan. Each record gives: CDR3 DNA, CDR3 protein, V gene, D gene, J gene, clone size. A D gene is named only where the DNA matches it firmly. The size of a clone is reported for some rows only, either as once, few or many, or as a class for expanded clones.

cdr3_nt: TGCAGCGTATTGACTAGCGGGGGCTACAATGAGCAGTTCTTC; cdr3_aa: CSVLTSGGYNEQFF; v_call: TRBV29-1; d_call: TRBD2; j_call: TRBJ2-1; clone_size: .
cdr3_nt: TGTGCCAGCAGCCCCGGTGGCGCTGGGGCCAACGTCCTGACTTTC; cdr3_aa: CASSPGGAGANVLTF; v_call: TRBV9; d_call: .; j_call: TRBJ2-6; clone_size: .
cdr3_nt: TGTGCCAGCAAGTACCAAGAGACCCAGTACTTC; cdr3_aa: CASKYQETQYF; v_call: TRBV2; d_call: .; j_call: TRBJ2-5; clone_size: .
cdr3_nt: TGCGCCAGCAGCCAAGAGCAAGCGGGAAACACAGATACGCAGTATTTT; cdr3_aa: CASSQEQAGNTDTQYF; v_call: TRBV4-1; d_call: TRBD2; j_call: TRBJ2-3; clone_size: .
cdr3_nt: TGTGCCAGCAGCTTAGGCCAGGGCAGCTTTGGTGAGCAGTTCTTC; cdr3_aa: CASSLGQGSFGEQFF; v_call: TRBV13; d_call: .; j_call: TRBJ2-1; clone_size: .
cdr3_nt: TGCGCCAGCAGCCAAGGACTCCTAGTCGATGAGCAGTTCTTC; cdr3_aa: CASSQGLLVDEQFF; v_call: TRBV4-3; d_call: .; j_call: TRBJ2-1; clone_size: once
cdr3_nt: TGTGCCACTTCTCGGTTCGGCCTGAAAGACGAGCAGTACTTC; cdr3_aa: CATSRFGLKDEQYF; v_call: TRBV28; d_call: .; j_call: TRBJ2-7; clone_size: .
cdr3_nt: TGTGCCAGCTCACCGGCTGTTCGCGGGCTGGGAGAGACCCAGTACTTC; cdr3_aa: CASSPAVRGLGETQYF; v_call: TRBV18; d_call: .; j_call: TRBJ2-5; clone_size: .
cdr3_nt: TGCGCCAGCAGCCCAGGTCACGAGCAGTACTTC; cdr3_aa: CASSPGHEQYF; v_call: TRBV4-1; d_call: .; j_call: TRBJ2-7; clone_size: .
cdr3_nt: TGTGCCAGCAGCTTCAACCGGGACAGGGGTTCCTACGAGCAGTACTTC; cdr3_aa: CASSFNRDRGSYEQYF; v_call: TRBV7-2; d_call: TRBD1; j_call: TRBJ2-7; clone_size: .
cdr3_nt: TGTGCCAGCAGCTCCGTGGGGGACAGATCCTACGAGCAGTACTTC; cdr3_aa: CASSSVGDRSYEQYF; v_call: TRBV7-9; d_call: TRBD1; j_call: TRBJ2-7; clone_size: .
cdr3_nt: TGTGCCAGCCGTACTTTCGGTTGGGAGGGTAGCTACGAGCAGTACTTC; cdr3_aa: CASRTFGWEGSYEQYF; v_call: TRBV27; d_call: TRBD2; j_call: TRBJ2-7; clone_size: .
cdr3_nt: TGTGCCAGTAGTATAACAGGGGGCAGTGCTTTCTTT; cdr3_aa: CASSITGGSAFF; v_call: TRBV19; d_call: TRBD1; j_call: TRBJ1-1; clone_size: .
cdr3_nt: TGTGCCAGTAGTCAGGGACTAGCGGGAAGTCCCTACGAGCAGTACTTC; cdr3_aa: CASSQGLAGSPYEQYF; v_call: TRBV19; d_call: TRBD2; j_call: TRBJ2-7; clone_size: .
cdr3_nt: TGTGCCAGCAGCTCAACATCTGAAAAACTGTTTTTT; cdr3_aa: CASSSTSEKLFF; v_call: TRBV7-9; d_call: .; j_call: TRBJ1-4; clone_size: .
cdr3_nt: TGCGCCAGCAGACAAGCGGGGGACGATACGCAGTATTTT; cdr3_aa: CASRQAGDDTQYF; v_call: TRBV4-1; d_call: TRBD2; j_call: TRBJ2-3; clone_size: .
cdr3_nt: TGTGCCAGCAGCCCGACTAGCGGGGCCCCCTACGAGCAGTACTTC; cdr3_aa: CASSPTSGAPYEQYF; v_call: TRBV7-9; d_call: TRBD2; j_call: TRBJ2-7; clone_size: .
cdr3_nt: TGTGCCAGCAGCTTAGAGGGGGAGACCCAGTACTTC; cdr3_aa: CASSLEGETQYF; v_call: TRBV11-1; d_call: .; j_call: TRBJ2-5; clone_size: .
cdr3_nt: TGTGCCAGTAGTATCGCGGGCACGTATAGCAATCAGCCCCAGCATTTT; cdr3_aa: CASSIAGTYSNQPQHF; v_call: TRBV19; d_call: .; j_call: TRBJ1-5; clone_size: .
cdr3_nt: TGTGCCAGCAGTTTCGGGGCGCCGTCCTACGAGCAGTACTTC; cdr3_aa: CASSFGAPSYEQYF; v_call: TRBV27; d_call: .; j_call: TRBJ2-7; clone_size: .
cdr3_nt: TGTGCCAGCAGCAAAGGACAGGGGAACACTGAAGCTTTCTTT; cdr3_aa: CASSKGQGNTEAFF; v_call: TRBV5-5; d_call: TRBD1; j_call: TRBJ1-1; clone_size: once
cdr3_nt: TGTGCCAGCAGCAACCCGGGACAGGGCTCCCCGCGATACGAGCAGTACTTC; cdr3_aa: CASSNPGQGSPRYEQYF; v_call: TRBV5-6; d_call: TRBD1; j_call: TRBJ2-7; clone_size: .
cdr3_nt: TGTGCCAGCAGCTTAGATCCAGCCTTCGAGCAGTACTTC; cdr3_aa: CASSLDPAFEQYF; v_call: TRBV11-2; d_call: .; j_call: TRBJ2-7; clone_size: once
cdr3_nt: TGTGCCAGCAGCTTGATCGGCTCAAACATTCAGTACTTC; cdr3_aa: CASSLIGSNIQYF; v_call: TRBV5-5; d_call: .; j_call: TRBJ2-4; clone_size: .
cdr3_nt: TGTGCCAGCAGCCAAGCGGAAAGCCTTAATGAAAAACTGTTTTTT; cdr3_aa: CASSQAESLNEKLFF; v_call: TRBV4-2; d_call: .; j_call: TRBJ1-4; clone_size: .
cdr3_nt: TGTGCCAGTTTCCCGCCAGGGCACACTGAAGCTTTCTTT; cdr3_aa: CASFPPGHTEAFF; v_call: TRBV6-5; d_call: .; j_call: TRBJ1-1; clone_size: .
cdr3_nt: TGCGCCAGCAGCCAAGCCATCCCTGGGGCCAACGTCCTGACTTTC; cdr3_aa: CASSQAIPGANVLTF; v_call: TRBV4-3; d_call: .; j_call: TRBJ2-6; clone_size: .
cdr3_nt: TGTGCCAGCAGCTTAGGCCTTCCTAGCGGGGGCACAGATACGCAGTATTTT; cdr3_aa: CASSLGLPSGGTDTQYF; v_call: TRBV13; d_call: TRBD2; j_call: TRBJ2-3; clone_size: .
cdr3_nt: TGTGCCAGCAGTTACTCGGAACAAGGCACAGATACGCAATATTTT; cdr3_aa: CASSYSEQGTDTQYF; v_call: TRBV6-5; d_call: .; j_call: TRBJ2-3; clone_size: .
cdr3_nt: TGCGCCAGCAGCTGGGTGGGCAGGGACTACGAGCAGTACTTC; cdr3_aa: CASSWVGRDYEQYF; v_call: TRBV5-1; d_call: .; j_call: TRBJ2-7; clone_size: .
cdr3_nt: TGTGCCAGCAGTTTGGGCCCAGGGGCAACTAATGAAAAACTGTTTTTT; cdr3_aa: CASSLGPGATNEKLFF; v_call: TRBV27; d_call: .; j_call: TRBJ1-4; clone_size: .
cdr3_nt: TGTGCCAGCAGCTTAGAAGGGGGGTACGAGCAGTTCTTC; cdr3_aa: CASSLEGGYEQFF; v_call: TRBV7-6; d_call: .; j_call: TRBJ2-1; clone_size: .